The present T cell receptor (beta chain) was sequenced within a study of T-cell reconstitution after alpha-beta-depleted transplantation in children. Preparation of the TCRbeta library used unique molecular identifiers. MiXCR, run by TCRdb on the PCR reads, gives a single entry per CDR3 protein. The sample holds about 610,000 distinct CDR3 sequences; about 10% are singletons and the top ten take 4% to 5%. V lost 5 bases, J lost 2 bases, and 7 bases stayed unmatched. The CDR3 covers 15 residues. In germline, CDR1 is DFQATT, CDR2 SNEGSKA (reference sequence). The receptor was isolated from a human donor who donated a stem cell graft to a child with acute myeloid leukemia. V usage is TRBV20-1 and J usage is TRBJ2-3; 10 positions agree with TRBD2. The sample here was PBMCs from the stem cell graft donor, taken from the stem cell graft. The CDR3: CSAPRTSGYTDTQYF. For the CDR3, the DNA is TGCAGTGCTCCGCGGACTAGCGGTTACACAGATACGCAGTATTTT.